A selection of T cell receptor beta chains follows, all from one sample in a study of T cells in Graves' hyperthyroidism and ophthalmopathy. TCRdb independently ran MiXCR on the multiplex PCR reads; one entry per CDR3 protein. The sample has hundreds of thousands of distinct CDR3 sequences, about 15% seen once. Sequencing was performed on blood. All receptors derive from a woman aged 30 to 39 with Graves' hyperthyroidism. Each CDR3 is given with its conserved first and last residue. A D gene is named only where the DNA matches it firmly. Some rows have no size entry. The others give once, few or many, or a class for an expanded clone.

TRBJ1-1 NA NA TRBV20-1 CSARERYSSLAFF TGCAGTGCTAGAGAGAGGTATTCAAGTCTAGCTTTCTTT
TRBJ1-3 NA few TRBV10-3 CAIKLGADGNTIYF TGTGCCATCAAGTTGGGGGCAGACGGAAACACCATATATTTT
TRBJ1-4 TRBD1 few TRBV6-1 CASSQGQRNEKLFF TGTGCCAGCAGCCAGGGACAGAGGAATGAAAAACTGTTTTTT
TRBJ2-7 NA many TRBV27 CASRPGTASYEQYF TGTGCCAGCAGACCCGGGACGGCCTCCTACGAGCAGTACTTC
TRBJ2-3 NA few TRBV20-1 CSARSSSSRGDTQYF TGCAGTGCTAGATCCTCCTCCAGCAGGGGCGATACGCAGTATTTT
TRBJ2-2 NA many TRBV5-1 CASSSEAGELFF TGCGCCAGCAGCTCGGAGGCCGGGGAGCTGTTTTTT
TRBJ1-2 NA many TRBV3-1 CASSRLLGGYTF TGTGCCAGCAGCCGCCTGCTGGGTGGCTACACCTTC
TRBJ2-7 NA many TRBV24-1 CATSDLNLGWQACVVQYF TGTGCCACCAGTGATCTAAACTTAGGGTGGCAGGCTTGTGTCGTGCAGTACTTC
TRBJ2-7 TRBD1 many TRBV18 CASSPQGALGSYEQYF TGTGCCAGCTCACCCCAGGGGGCCCTCGGATCCTACGAGCAGTACTTC
TRBJ2-3 TRBD2 few TRBV19 CASSIRGADTQYF TGTGCCAGTAGTATTCGGGGGGCAGATACGCAGTATTTT
TRBJ2-7 NA NA TRBV18 CASSPTPGQGRYEQYF TGTGCCAGCTCACCAACGCCGGGACAAGGCCGTTACGAGCAGTACTTC
TRBJ2-3 NA many TRBV7-8 CASSLEVVHPEYF TGTGCCAGCAGCTTAGAGGTGGTGCACCCCGAGTATTTT
TRBJ1-3 NA NA TRBV20-1 CSARGPDGNTIYF TGCAGTGCTAGAGGGCCGGACGGAAACACCATATATTTT
TRBJ2-1 TRBD2 NA TRBV20-1 CSATGTSGIDEQFF TGCAGTGCGACCGGGACTAGCGGTATTGACGAGCAGTTCTTC
TRBJ1-1 NA NA TRBV20-1 CSGVGGITEAFF TGCAGTGGGGTAGGGGGTATCACTGAAGCTTTCTTT
TRBJ2-7 NA many TRBV29-1 CSAVRGAGYEQYF TGCAGCGCCGTGAGGGGGGCTGGCTACGAGCAGTACTTC
TRBJ2-3 TRBD2 many TRBV29-1 CSVMPGLAGDTQYF TGCAGCGTAATGCCGGGACTAGCGGGAGATACGCAGTATTTT
TRBJ2-7 NA few TRBV20-1 CSARPGSTYEQYF TGCAGTGCTAGGCCCGGTTCTACCTACGAGCAGTACTTC
TRBJ2-3 TRBD2 few TRBV20-1 CSARTSGIKDTQYF TGCAGTGCCAGGACTAGCGGGATAAAAGATACGCAGTATTTT
TRBJ2-7 TRBD2 many TRBV28 CASSRIPSGSPYEQYF TGTGCCAGCAGCCGGATTCCTAGCGGGAGCCCCTACGAGCAGTACTTC
TRBJ1-1 NA many TRBV28 CASSFYGGLTEAFF TGTGCCAGCAGTTTTTATGGGGGCCTCACTGAAGCTTTCTTT
TRBJ1-2 TRBD1 NA TRBV20-1 CSAGGQGNGYTF TGCAGTGCGGGCGGACAGGGGAATGGCTACACCTTC
TRBJ1-5 NA many TRBV12-3/TRBV12-4 CASGQIHNQPQHF TGTGCCAGTGGTCAGATTCACAATCAGCCCCAGCATTTT
TRBJ2-5 TRBD1 many TRBV11-2 CASSFSRTGGETQYF TGTGCCAGCAGCTTCTCTAGGACAGGAGGAGAGACCCAGTACTTC
TRBJ2-1 TRBD2 many TRBV25-1 CASSEGLAGNEQFF TGTGCCAGCAGTGAGGGACTAGCGGGGAATGAGCAGTTCTTC
TRBJ2-1 NA few TRBV18 CASSHRAKAYNEQFF TGTGCCAGCTCACACCGGGCCAAAGCCTACAATGAGCAGTTCTTC
TRBJ2-1 TRBD2 many TRBV6-1 CASIPTSGSTYNEQFF TGTGCCAGCATTCCCACTAGCGGAAGCACCTACAATGAGCAGTTCTTC
TRBJ2-2 TRBD2 NA TRBV7-8 CASSPRAGDGAGELFF TGTGCCAGCAGCCCTCGGGCGGGAGATGGCGCCGGGGAGCTGTTTTTT
TRBJ2-7 NA NA TRBV11-2 CASSLPSPYEQYF TGTGCCAGCAGCTTACCGTCCCCATACGAGCAGTACTTC
TRBJ1-1 NA large TRBV5-8 CASSLWQLNTEAFF TGTGCCAGCAGCCTTTGGCAGCTGAACACTGAAGCTTTCTTT
TRBJ2-7 TRBD1 many TRBV6-6 CASSYSFSRTGGADRLAGTYEQYF TGTGCCAGCAGTTACTCGTTTTCAAGGACAGGGGGCGCTGACAGGCTAGCGGGTACCTACGAGCAGTACTTC
TRBJ2-2 TRBD2 NA TRBV6-1 CASSKPSGSGTGELFF TGTGCCAGCAGTAAGCCCAGCGGGAGTGGCACCGGGGAGCTGTTTTTT
TRBJ2-2 TRBD2 many TRBV4-1 CASSQSGTSAFGELFF TGCGCCAGCAGCCAGTCCGGGACTAGCGCATTCGGGGAGCTGTTTTTT
TRBJ2-5 TRBD1 few TRBV11-2 CASSLGTGGAQETQYF TGTGCCAGCAGCTTAGGGACAGGGGGGGCCCAAGAGACCCAGTACTTC
TRBJ2-1 NA NA TRBV7-2 CASRDSYNEQFF TGTGCCAGCAGGGACAGCTACAATGAGCAGTTCTTC
TRBJ2-7 NA few TRBV5-1 CASSLETGLVHEQYF TGCGCCAGCAGCTTGGAAACAGGTCTCGTTCACGAGCAGTACTTC
TRBJ2-5 NA few TRBV25-1 CASSESGRGWETQYF TGTGCCAGCAGTGAATCCGGCAGGGGCTGGGAGACCCAGTACTTC
TRBJ2-5 NA NA TRBV15 CATSRDDKSSRKGTRYF TGTGCCACCAGCAGAGACGACAAGTCCAGCCGGAAGGGGACCCGGTACTTC
TRBJ2-7 NA NA TRBV5-5 CASSFSRDPSYEQYF TGTGCCAGCAGCTTTAGCCGGGACCCGTCCTACGAGCAGTACTTC
TRBJ2-7 NA many TRBV12-3/TRBV12-4 CASSSAHYEQYF TGTGCCAGCAGTTCGGCCCACTACGAGCAGTACTTC
TRBJ2-7 NA many TRBV27 CASSLTHTYEQYF TGTGCCAGCAGTTTAACACATACCTACGAGCAGTACTTC
TRBJ2-5 TRBD1 many TRBV7-3 CASSLEQGEAETQYF TGTGCCAGCAGCTTAGAACAGGGGGAAGCGGAGACCCAGTACTTC
TRBJ2-2 TRBD2 many TRBV6-1 CASSTTSGRNTGELFF TGTGCCAGCAGTACGACTAGCGGGAGAAACACCGGGGAGCTGTTTTTT
TRBJ1-2 TRBD1 NA TRBV7-2 CASSPGGEGARGYTF TGTGCCAGCAGCCCCGGAGGGGAGGGGGCAAGGGGCTACACCTTC
TRBJ1-5 NA NA TRBV7-3 CASSGTWDSNQPQHF TGTGCCAGCAGCGGAACCTGGGACAGCAATCAGCCCCAGCATTTT
TRBJ2-5 TRBD1 NA TRBV5-1 CASSFPQGEETQYF TGCGCCAGCAGCTTTCCGCAGGGGGAAGAGACCCAGTACTTC
TRBJ2-2 TRBD2 NA TRBV28 CASSLSASGTGELVF TGTGCCAGCAGTTTATCGGCTAGCGGGACCGGGGAGCTGGTTTTT
TRBJ2-2 NA few TRBV18 CASSSIANVVFPGELFF TGTGCCAGCTCATCTATAGCCAATGTTGTCTTTCCCGGGGAGCTGTTTTTT
TRBJ2-7 NA many TRBV30 CAWSKQGGSYEQYF TGTGCCTGGAGCAAACAGGGCGGCTCCTACGAGCAGTACTTC
TRBJ2-7 NA few TRBV20-1 CSASRSETYEQYF TGCAGTGCTAGTCGGTCGGAAACCTACGAGCAGTACTTC
TRBJ2-7 NA few TRBV6-1 CASSWSPGAYEQYF TGTGCCAGCAGCTGGAGCCCCGGGGCCTACGAGCAGTACTTC
TRBJ1-1 TRBD1 many TRBV10-3 CAISEGTGFQAGAFF TGTGCCATCAGTGAGGGGACAGGGTTTCAGGCTGGAGCTTTCTTT
TRBJ1-5 NA many TRBV28 CASSFLGQPQHF TGTGCCAGCAGTTTCCTGGGCCAGCCCCAGCATTTT
TRBJ2-1 TRBD1 NA TRBV7-9 CASRTGTGQDEQFF TGTGCCAGCAGGACCGGGACAGGGCAGGATGAGCAGTTCTTC
TRBJ1-4 NA NA TRBV7-9 CASAHLDKNEKLFF TGTGCCAGCGCACATTTAGACAAAAATGAAAAACTGTTTTTT
TRBJ1-1 TRBD1 many TRBV20-1 CSAKQGVTEAFF TGCAGTGCTAAACAGGGGGTCACTGAAGCTTTCTTT
TRBJ2-2 NA many TRBV28 CASSLFGGELFF TGTGCCAGCAGTTTATTCGGCGGGGAGCTGTTTTTT
TRBJ1-2 NA many TRBV28 CASSSTGVSWYGYTF TGTGCCAGCAGTTCTACAGGAGTAAGCTGGTATGGCTACACCTTC
TRBJ2-3 TRBD1 few TRBV11-2 CASSLGGQVTDTQYF TGTGCCAGCAGCTTAGGGGGACAGGTCACAGATACGCAGTATTTT
TRBJ2-1 TRBD2 many TRBV2 CASSDSRGLAGVHEQFF TGTGCCAGCAGTGATTCTCGGGGACTAGCGGGTGTCCATGAGCAGTTCTTC